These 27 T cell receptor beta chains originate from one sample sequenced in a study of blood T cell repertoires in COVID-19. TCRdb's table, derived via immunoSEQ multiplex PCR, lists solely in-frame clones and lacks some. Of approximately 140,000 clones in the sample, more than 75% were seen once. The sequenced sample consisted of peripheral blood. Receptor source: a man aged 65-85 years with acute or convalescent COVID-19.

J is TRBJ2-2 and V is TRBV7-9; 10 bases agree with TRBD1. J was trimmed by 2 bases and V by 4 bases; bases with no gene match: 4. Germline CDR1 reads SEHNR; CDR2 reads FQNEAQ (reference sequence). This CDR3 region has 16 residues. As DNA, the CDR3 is TGTGCCAGCAGCTCCCGGGACAGGGGTAACACCGGGGAGCTGTTTTTT. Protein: CASSSRDRGNTGELFF.

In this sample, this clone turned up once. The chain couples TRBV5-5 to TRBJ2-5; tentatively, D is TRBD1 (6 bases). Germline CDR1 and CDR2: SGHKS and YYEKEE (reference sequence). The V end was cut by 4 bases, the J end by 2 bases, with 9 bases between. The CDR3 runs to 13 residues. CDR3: CASSHREQETQYF. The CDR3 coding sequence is TGTGCCAGCAGCCACAGGGAGCAAGAGACCCAGTACTTC.

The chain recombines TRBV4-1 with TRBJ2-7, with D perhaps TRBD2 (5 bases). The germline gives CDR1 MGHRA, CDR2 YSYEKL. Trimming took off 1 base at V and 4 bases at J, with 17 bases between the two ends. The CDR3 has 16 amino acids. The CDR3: CASSQVITRALYEQYF. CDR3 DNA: TGCGCCAGCAGCCAAGTCATCACGCGGGCCCTTTACGAGCAGTACTTC.

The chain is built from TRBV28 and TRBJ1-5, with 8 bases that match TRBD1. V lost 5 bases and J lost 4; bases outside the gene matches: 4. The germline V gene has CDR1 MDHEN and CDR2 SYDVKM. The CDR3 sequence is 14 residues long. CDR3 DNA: TGTGCCAGCAGTGCTCGACAGGGGAATCAGCCCCAGCATTTT. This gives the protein CASSARQGNQPQHF.

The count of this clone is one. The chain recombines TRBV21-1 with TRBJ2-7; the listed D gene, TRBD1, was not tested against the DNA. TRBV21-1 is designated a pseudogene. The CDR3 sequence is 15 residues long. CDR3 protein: CASSNRDSEHYEQYF. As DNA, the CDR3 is TGTGCCAGCAGCAACCGGGACAGCGAACACTACGAGCAGTACTTC.

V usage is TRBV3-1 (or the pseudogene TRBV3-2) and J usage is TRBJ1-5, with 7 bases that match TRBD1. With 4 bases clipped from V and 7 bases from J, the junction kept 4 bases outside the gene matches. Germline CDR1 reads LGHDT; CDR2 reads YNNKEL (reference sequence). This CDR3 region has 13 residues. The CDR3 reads CASSPQDRQPQHF. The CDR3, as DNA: TGTGCCAGCAGCCCCCAGGACAGGCAGCCCCAGCATTTT.

The DNA of the CDR3 is TGTGCCACCAGTGACCCTAGCGGGAGTTCTAATGAGCAGTTCTTC. This sequence encodes CATSDPSGSSNEQFF. The chain links TRBV24-1 to TRBJ2-1; 10 bases are shared with TRBD2. Per the germline V gene, CDR1 is KGHDR and CDR2 is SFDVKD. This CDR3 region has 15 residues. The ends lost 4 bases at V and 7 bases at J; junction bases unmatched: 6.

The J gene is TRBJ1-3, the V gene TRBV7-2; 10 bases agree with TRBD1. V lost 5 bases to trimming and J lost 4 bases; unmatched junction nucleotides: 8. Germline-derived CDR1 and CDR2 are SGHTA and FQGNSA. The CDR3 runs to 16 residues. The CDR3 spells CASSDRQGAPGNTIYF. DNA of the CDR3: TGTGCCAGCAGCGATCGACAGGGGGCGCCCGGAAACACCATATATTTT.

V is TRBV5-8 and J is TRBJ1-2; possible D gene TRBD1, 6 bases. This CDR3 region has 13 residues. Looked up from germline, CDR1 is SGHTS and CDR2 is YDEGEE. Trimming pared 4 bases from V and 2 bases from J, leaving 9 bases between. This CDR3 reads CASSHRANYGYTF. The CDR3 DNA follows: TGTGCCAGCAGCCACAGGGCAAACTATGGCTACACCTTC.

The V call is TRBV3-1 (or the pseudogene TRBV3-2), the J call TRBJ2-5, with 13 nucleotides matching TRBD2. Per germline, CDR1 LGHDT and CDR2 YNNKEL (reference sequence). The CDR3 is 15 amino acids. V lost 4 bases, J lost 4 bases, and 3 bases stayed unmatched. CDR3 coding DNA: TGTGCCAGCAGCCTACTAGCGGGGGGGCCAGAGACCCAGTACTTC. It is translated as CASSLLAGGPETQYF.

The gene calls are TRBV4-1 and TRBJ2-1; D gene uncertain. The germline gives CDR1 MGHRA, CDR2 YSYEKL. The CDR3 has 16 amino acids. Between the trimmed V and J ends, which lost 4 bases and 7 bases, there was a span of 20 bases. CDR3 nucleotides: TGCGCCAGCAGCCCCAGCCCGGTGAGAGGAGAGAATGAGCAGTTCTTC. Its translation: CASSPSPVRGENEQFF.

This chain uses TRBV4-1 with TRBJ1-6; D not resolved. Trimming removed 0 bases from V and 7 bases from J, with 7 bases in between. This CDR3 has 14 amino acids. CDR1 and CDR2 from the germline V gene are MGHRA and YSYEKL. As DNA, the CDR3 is TGCGCCAGCAGCCAAGAAGCCCGGAATTCACCCCTCCACTTT. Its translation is CASSQEARNSPLHF.

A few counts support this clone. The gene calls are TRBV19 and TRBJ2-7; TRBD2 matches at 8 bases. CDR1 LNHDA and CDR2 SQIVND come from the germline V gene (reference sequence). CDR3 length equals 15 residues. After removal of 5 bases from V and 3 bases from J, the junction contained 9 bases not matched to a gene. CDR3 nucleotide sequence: TGTGCCAGTAGTTTCCGAAGCGGGGGCCACTACGAGCAGTACTTC. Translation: CASSFRSGGHYEQYF.

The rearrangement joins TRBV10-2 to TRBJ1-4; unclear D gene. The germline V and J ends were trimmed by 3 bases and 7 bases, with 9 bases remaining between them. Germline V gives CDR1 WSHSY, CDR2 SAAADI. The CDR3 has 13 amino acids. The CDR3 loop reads CASSDSGVEKLFF. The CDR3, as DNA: TGCGCCAGCAGTGATTCCGGGGTTGAAAAACTGTTTTTT.

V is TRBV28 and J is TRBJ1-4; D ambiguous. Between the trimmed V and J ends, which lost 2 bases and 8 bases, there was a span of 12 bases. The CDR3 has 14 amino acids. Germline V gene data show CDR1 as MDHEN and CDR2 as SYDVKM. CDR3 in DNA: TGTGCCAGCAGTTTAGGGCAGGCCCAAGAAAAACTGTTTTTT. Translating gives CASSLGQAQEKLFF.

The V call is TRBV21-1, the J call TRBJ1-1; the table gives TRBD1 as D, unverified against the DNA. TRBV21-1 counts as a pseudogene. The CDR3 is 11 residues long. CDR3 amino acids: CASRNRVEAFF. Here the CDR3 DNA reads TGTGCCAGCAGAAACAGGGTTGAAGCTTTCTTT.

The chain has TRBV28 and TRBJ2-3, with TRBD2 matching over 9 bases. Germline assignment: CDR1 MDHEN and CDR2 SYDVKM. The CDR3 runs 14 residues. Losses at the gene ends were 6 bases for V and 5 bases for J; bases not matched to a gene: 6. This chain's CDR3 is CASRSAGGRDTQYF. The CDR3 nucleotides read TGTGCCAGCAGGTCAGCGGGAGGCCGAGATACGCAGTATTTT.

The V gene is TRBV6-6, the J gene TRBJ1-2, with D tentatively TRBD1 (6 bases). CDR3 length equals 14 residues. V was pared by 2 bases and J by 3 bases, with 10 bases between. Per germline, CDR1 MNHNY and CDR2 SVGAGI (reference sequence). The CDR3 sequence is CASSYRPGDYGYTF. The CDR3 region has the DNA TGTGCCAGCAGTTACAGGCCAGGGGACTATGGCTACACCTTC.

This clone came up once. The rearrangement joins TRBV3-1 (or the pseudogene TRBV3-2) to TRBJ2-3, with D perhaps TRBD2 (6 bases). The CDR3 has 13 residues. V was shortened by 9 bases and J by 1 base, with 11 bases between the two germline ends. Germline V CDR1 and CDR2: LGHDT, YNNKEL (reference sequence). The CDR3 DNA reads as TGTGCCAGTGGCGGGGCGCGCACAGATACGCAGTATTTT. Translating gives CASGGARTDTQYF.

CDR3 loop: CASSPRQDSPLHF. The CDR3 DNA reads TGTGCCAGCAGCCCGAGACAGGATTCACCCCTCCACTTT. The chain links TRBV9 to TRBJ1-6; D perhaps matches TRBD1 (6 bases). The germline V gene has CDR1 SGDLS and CDR2 YYNGEE. Trimming took 4 bases from V and 8 from J, leaving 10 bases between them. CDR3 size: 13 residues. The complete variable domain, with remaining parts taken from reference TRBV9 and TRBJ1-6, reads DSGVTQTPKHLITATGQRVTLRCSPRSGDLSVYWYQQSLDQGLQFLIQYYNGEERAKGNILERFSAQQFPDLHSELNLSSLELGDSALYFCASSPRQDSPLHFGNGTRLTVT.

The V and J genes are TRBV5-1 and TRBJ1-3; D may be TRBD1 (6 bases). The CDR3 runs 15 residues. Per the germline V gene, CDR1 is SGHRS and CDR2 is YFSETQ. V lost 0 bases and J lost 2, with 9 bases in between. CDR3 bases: TGCGCCAGCAGCTTGGTTGGGGGCGCTGGAAACACCATATATTTT. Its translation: CASSLVGGAGNTIYF. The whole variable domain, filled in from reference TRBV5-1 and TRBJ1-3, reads KAGVTQTPRYLIKTRGQQVTLSCSPISGHRSVSWYQQTPGQGLQFLFEYFSETQRNKGNFPGRFSGRQFSNSRSEMNVSTLELGDSALYLCASSLVGGAGNTIYFGEGSWLTVV.

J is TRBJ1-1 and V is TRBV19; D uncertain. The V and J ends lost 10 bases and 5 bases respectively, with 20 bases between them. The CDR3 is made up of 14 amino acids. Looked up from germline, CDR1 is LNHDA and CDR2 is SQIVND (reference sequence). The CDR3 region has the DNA TGTGCCACAAAAAACGAAATCGGAGGTACTGAAGCTTTCTTT. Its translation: CATKNEIGGTEAFF.

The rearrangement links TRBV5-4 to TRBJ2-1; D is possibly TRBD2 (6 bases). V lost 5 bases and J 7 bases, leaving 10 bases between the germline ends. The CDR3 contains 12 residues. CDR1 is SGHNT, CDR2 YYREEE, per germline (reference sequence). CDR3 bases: TGTGCCAGCAGTTACCGGGGGAATGAGCAGTTCTTC. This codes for CASSYRGNEQFF.

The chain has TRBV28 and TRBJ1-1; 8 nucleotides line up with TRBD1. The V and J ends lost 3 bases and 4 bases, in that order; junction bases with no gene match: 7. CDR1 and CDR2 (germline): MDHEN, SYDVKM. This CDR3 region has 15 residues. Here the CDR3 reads CASSLRQGARTEAFF. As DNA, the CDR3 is TGTGCCAGCAGTTTGCGTCAGGGGGCGCGCACTGAAGCTTTCTTT.

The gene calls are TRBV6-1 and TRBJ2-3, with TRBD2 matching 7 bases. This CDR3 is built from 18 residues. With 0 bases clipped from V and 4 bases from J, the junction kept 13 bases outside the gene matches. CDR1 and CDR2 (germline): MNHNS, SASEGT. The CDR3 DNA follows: TGTGCCAGCAGTGAAGCGCGGTTACGCGGGAGCCCCGCAGATACGCAGTATTTT. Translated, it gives CASSEARLRGSPADTQYF.

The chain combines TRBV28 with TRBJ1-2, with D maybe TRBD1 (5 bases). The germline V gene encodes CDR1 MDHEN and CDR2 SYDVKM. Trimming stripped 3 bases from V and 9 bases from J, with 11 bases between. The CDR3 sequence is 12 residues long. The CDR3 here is CASSLDIASYTF. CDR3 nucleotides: TGTGCCAGCAGTTTGGACATAGCCAGCTACACCTTC.

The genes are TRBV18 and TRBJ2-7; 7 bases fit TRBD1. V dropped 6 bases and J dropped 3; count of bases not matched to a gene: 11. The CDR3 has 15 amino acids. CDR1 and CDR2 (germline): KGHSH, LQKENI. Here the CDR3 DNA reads TGTGCCAGCTCCCGAAACAGGGACAGCCTCTACGAGCAGTACTTC. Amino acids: CASSRNRDSLYEQYF. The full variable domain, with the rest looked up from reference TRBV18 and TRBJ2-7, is NAGVMQNPRHLVRRRGQEARLRCSPMKGHSHVYWYRQLPEEGLKFMVYLQKENIIDESGMPKERFSAEFPKEGPSILRIQQVVRGDSAAYFCASSRNRDSLYEQYFGPGTRLTVT.